The entry that follows covers one T cell receptor (beta chain) sequence. What it binds is not known. Looked up from germline, CDR1 is SGHRS and CDR2 is YFSETQ. Germline trimming cut 3 bases from V and 0 bases from J; bases unmatched to any gene: 3. The CDR3 covers 15 residues. The sample belongs to a study of blood T cells in healthy people across ages. It was with a sample-barcoded 5' primer and a J-beta primer mix that a second PCR of about 6 to 12 cycles was run. TCRdb used MiXCR to reprocess the 5' RACE reads, holding one entry per CDR3 protein. The sample lists 950,000 to 1,200,000 distinct CDR3 sequences, under 40% occurring once. Study-level points and caveats: The unknown donor CMV status may have confounded expanded clonotype changes.

The sample providers were healthy Caucasian people from Russia, aged about 6 to 95. Every participating donor contributed around 9.5 milliliters of peripheral blood through a draw. Sequenced material: blood. J is TRBJ2-4 and V is TRBV5-1, with TRBD2 identical over 7 bases. This TCR was recovered from a man between 18 and 35 years old in good health. CDR3 in amino acids: CASSWGREAKNIQYF. In DNA, the CDR3 is TGCGCCAGCAGCTGGGGGAGGGAAGCCAAAAACATTCAGTACTTC.